A selection of T cell receptor beta chains follows, all from one sample in a study of cytomegalovirus exposure and HLA in healthy donors. Profiled with immunoSEQ multiplex PCR; TCRdb holds only in-frame clones, not every one. The sample consists of roughly 100,000 clones, 60% to 85% of them appearing once. Sequencing was carried out using PBMCs. These receptors were collected from a female donor in good health and CMV-seropositive. CDR3s include the opening cysteine and the closing phenylalanine or tryptophan. Fields, in order: CDR3 protein, CDR3 DNA, clone size, D gene, J gene, V gene. The D gene is left open where the match is weak. The size field is filled for only some rows; it gives once, few, many or a size class.

cdr3_aa: CASRAGGRTEAFF
cdr3_nt: TGCGCCAGCAGGGCGGGGGGCCGCACTGAAGCTTTCTTT
clone_size: NA
d_call: NA
j_call: TRBJ1-1
v_call: TRBV10-1

cdr3_aa: CASSASGTPLTDTQYF
cdr3_nt: TGTGCCAGCAGTGCTAGCGGGACTCCCTTAACAGATACGCAGTATTTT
clone_size: NA
d_call: TRBD2
j_call: TRBJ2-3
v_call: TRBV11-2

cdr3_aa: CASSRGTGNTEAFF
cdr3_nt: TGTGCCAGTAGTAGGGGGACAGGGAACACTGAAGCTTTCTTT
clone_size: few
d_call: TRBD1
j_call: TRBJ1-1
v_call: TRBV19

cdr3_aa: CASRASGGFNSGANVLTF
cdr3_nt: TGTGCCAGCAGAGCTAGCGGGGGGTTTAACTCTGGGGCCAACGTCCTGACTTTC
clone_size: NA
d_call: TRBD2
j_call: TRBJ2-6
v_call: TRBV2

cdr3_aa: CASSRVRIFGYTF
cdr3_nt: TGTGCCAGCAGCCGGGTCCGTATTTTTGGCTACACCTTC
clone_size: NA
d_call: NA
j_call: TRBJ1-2
v_call: TRBV5-6

cdr3_aa: CASSGMTSGGTDTQYF
cdr3_nt: TGCGCCAGCAGCGGGATGACTAGCGGGGGTACAGATACGCAGTATTTT
clone_size: NA
d_call: TRBD2
j_call: TRBJ2-3
v_call: TRBV5-1

cdr3_aa: CASSRSGTGDLNTEAFF
cdr3_nt: TGCGCCAGCAGCCGCTCCGGGACAGGGGACCTGAACACTGAAGCTTTCTTT
clone_size: NA
d_call: TRBD1
j_call: TRBJ1-1
v_call: TRBV5-1

cdr3_aa: CASSSTGAGQFF
cdr3_nt: TGTGCCAGCAGCTCCACTGGGGCAGGGCAGTTCTTC
clone_size: NA
d_call: NA
j_call: TRBJ2-1
v_call: TRBV7-2

cdr3_aa: CASSLVQGSEAFF
cdr3_nt: TGTGCCAGCAGCTTAGTCCAGGGATCTGAAGCTTTCTTT
clone_size: NA
d_call: NA
j_call: TRBJ1-1
v_call: TRBV7-9

cdr3_aa: CASSLSLAGVAMKQFF
cdr3_nt: TGTGCCAGCAGTTTATCGCTAGCGGGAGTGGCAATGAAGCAGTTCTTC
clone_size: NA
d_call: TRBD2
j_call: TRBJ2-1
v_call: TRBV28

cdr3_aa: CASSRRGTEAFF
cdr3_nt: TGTGCCAGCAGCCGGCGGGGGACTGAAGCTTTCTTT
clone_size: NA
d_call: NA
j_call: TRBJ1-1
v_call: TRBV27

cdr3_aa: CASSIRQGTGAFF
cdr3_nt: TGTGCCAGTAGTATTCGACAGGGGACGGGGGCTTTCTTT
clone_size: NA
d_call: TRBD1
j_call: TRBJ1-1
v_call: TRBV19

cdr3_aa: CASSQNNPGLGNTIYF
cdr3_nt: TGTGCCAGCAGCCAAAATAACCCAGGGCTCGGAAACACCATATATTTT
clone_size: once
d_call: NA
j_call: TRBJ1-3
v_call: TRBV16

cdr3_aa: CAWSRRQRLEIEAFF
cdr3_nt: TGTGCCTGGAGTAGGAGACAGAGACTGGAAATTGAAGCTTTCTTT
clone_size: NA
d_call: NA
j_call: TRBJ1-1
v_call: TRBV30

cdr3_aa: CASRTARSSYEQYF
cdr3_nt: TGTGCCAGCAGGACAGCGAGGAGCTCCTACGAGCAGTACTTC
clone_size: NA
d_call: NA
j_call: TRBJ2-7
v_call: TRBV6-5

cdr3_aa: CASSPQGQGGTPQHF
cdr3_nt: TGTGCCAGCTCACCACAAGGACAGGGAGGGACGCCCCAGCATTTT
clone_size: once
d_call: TRBD1
j_call: TRBJ1-5
v_call: TRBV18

cdr3_aa: CASRFQGQGGLNTEAFF
cdr3_nt: TGTGCCAGCAGGTTCCAGGGACAGGGAGGATTGAACACTGAAGCTTTCTTT
clone_size: NA
d_call: TRBD1
j_call: TRBJ1-1
v_call: TRBV13

cdr3_aa: CASSIGRAGSEAFF
cdr3_nt: TGTGCCAGTAGTATCGGAAGGGCCGGGAGTGAAGCTTTCTTT
clone_size: once
d_call: NA
j_call: TRBJ1-1
v_call: TRBV19

cdr3_aa: CAWRGPGQGARSYGYTF
cdr3_nt: TGTGCCTGGAGGGGCCCGGGACAGGGGGCGCGAAGCTATGGCTACACCTTC
clone_size: NA
d_call: TRBD1
j_call: TRBJ1-2
v_call: TRBV30

cdr3_aa: CASSLTRVGGVKQFF
cdr3_nt: TGTGCCAGCAGTTTAACGAGGGTAGGGGGGGTAAAGCAGTTCTTC
clone_size: NA
d_call: NA
j_call: TRBJ2-1
v_call: TRBV28

cdr3_aa: CASSPWRGNEKLFF
cdr3_nt: TGTGCCAGCAGCCCATGGCGGGGTAATGAAAAACTGTTTTTT
clone_size: NA
d_call: NA
j_call: TRBJ1-4
v_call: TRBV9

cdr3_aa: CASTRGGAGTEAFF
cdr3_nt: TGCGCCAGCACCCGTGGAGGGGCTGGGACTGAAGCTTTCTTT
clone_size: NA
d_call: NA
j_call: TRBJ1-1
v_call: TRBV5-1

cdr3_aa: CASSPWTGGADGYTF
cdr3_nt: TGTGCCAGCAGTCCCTGGACAGGGGGCGCTGATGGCTACACCTTC
clone_size: NA
d_call: TRBD1
j_call: TRBJ1-2
v_call: TRBV27

cdr3_aa: CASSQGDSNYGYTF
cdr3_nt: TGTGCCAGCAGCCAAGGGGACAGTAACTATGGCTACACCTTC
clone_size: NA
d_call: TRBD1
j_call: TRBJ1-2
v_call: TRBV4-2

cdr3_aa: CASSLGQGAHSPLHF
cdr3_nt: TGTGCCAGCAGCTTAGGACAGGGTGCTCATTCACCCCTCCACTTT
clone_size: NA
d_call: TRBD1
j_call: TRBJ1-6
v_call: TRBV11-1